This is a list of T cell receptor beta chains from one sample in a study of shared clonotypes between healthy human individuals. Sequencing used immunoSEQ multiplex PCR; TCRdb keeps in-frame clones, though not all of them. The sample includes hundreds of thousands of clones, approximately 71% of them seen just once. The sequenced material came from PBMCs. The receptors were gathered from a middle-aged woman in good health. Some clones in this sample may be carry-over from other donors' samples. Both conserved end residues are part of each CDR3. Each record gives: J gene, V gene, clone size, D gene, CDR3 DNA, CDR3 protein. The D gene is left open where the match is weak. Clone size is not always given. Where it is, it says once, few, many or a class for expanded clones.

>TRBJ1-1|TRBV2|NA|NA
TGTGCCAGCAGACGGGGCCTCGGGGGGCCTGAAGCTTTCTTT
CASRRGLGGPEAFF
>TRBJ1-6|TRBV9|once|NA
TGTGCCAGCAGCCTTGGGGTGGGGTATTCACCCCTCCACTTT
CASSLGVGYSPLHF
>TRBJ2-5|TRBV30|NA|NA
TGTGCCTGGAGTTCGGGCGTGGTTCAAGAGACCCAGTACTTC
CAWSSGVVQETQYF
>TRBJ2-7|TRBV7-9|few|NA
TGTGCCAGCAGCCCTCAGGGGGGCGAGCAGTACTTC
CASSPQGGEQYF
>TRBJ2-2|TRBV9|NA|NA
TGTGCCAGCAGCCTCACAGGGGAGGCGAACACCGGGGAGCTGTTTTTT
CASSLTGEANTGELFF
>TRBJ1-1|TRBV7-3|NA|NA
TGTGCCAGCAGCTTAGAGGCGTCCACTGAAGCTTTCTTT
CASSLEASTEAFF
>TRBJ1-1|TRBV19|many|NA
TGTGCCAGTAGTATGAGGGGGATGAACACTGAAGCTTTCTTT
CASSMRGMNTEAFF
>TRBJ2-3|TRBV25-1|NA|NA
TGTGCCAGCAGTGAAAGGGACAGCACAGATACGCAGTATTTT
CASSERDSTDTQYF
>TRBJ2-7|TRBV7-2|NA|TRBD2
TGTGCCAGCAGCTTTGACGGACTAGGAGCCTACGAGCAGTACTTC
CASSFDGLGAYEQYF
>TRBJ2-1|TRBV30|once|TRBD1
TGTGCCGGTGACAGGGCCTCCGCTCTAGCCGCCTACAATGAGCAGTTCTTC
CAGDRASALAAYNEQFF
>TRBJ1-6|TRBV7-9|NA|NA
TGTGCCAGCAGCGCAACCGGACGGTTTAATTCACCCCTCCACTTT
CASSATGRFNSPLHF
>TRBJ2-1|TRBV4-1|NA|TRBD2
TGCGCCAGCAGCCAAGACCTGACGGTAGCGGGAATCAATGAGCAGTTCTTC
CASSQDLTVAGINEQFF
>TRBJ2-7|TRBV5-4|few|NA
TGTGCCAGCAGCACGTCAGGGGTAAGCGAGCAGTACTTC
CASSTSGVSEQYF
>TRBJ1-1|TRBV18|few|NA
TGTGCCAGCTCACCACAGGCCAACACTGAAGCTTTCTTT
CASSPQANTEAFF
>TRBJ1-5|TRBV7-8|NA|NA
TGTGCCAGCAGCTGGACCCAGGGTCAGCCCCAGCATTTT
CASSWTQGQPQHF
>TRBJ2-7|TRBV5-1|NA|NA
TGCGCCAGCAGCTTGGGGCCCGGGGGCCACGCGACAGTCTACGAGCAGTACTTC
CASSLGPGGHATVYEQYF
>TRBJ1-2|TRBV6-5|NA|NA
TGTGCCAGCAGTTACTCGCAGAACTATGGCTACACCTTC
CASSYSQNYGYTF
>TRBJ2-5|TRBV5-4|few|TRBD1
TGTGCCAGCAGCCCCGGGGGACAGGGGGATGTAGAGACCCAGTACTTC
CASSPGGQGDVETQYF
>TRBJ1-1|TRBV5-1|few|NA
TGCGCCAGCAGCCTGGGAGGAGATTCTGAAGCTTTCTTT
CASSLGGDSEAFF
>TRBJ2-2|TRBV30|NA|TRBD2
TGTGCCTGGAGTGCCATCGGAGGACTAGCGGGAGAGGTCGGGGAGCTGTTTTTT
CAWSAIGGLAGEVGELFF
>TRBJ1-3|TRBV2|NA|NA
TGTGCCAGCAGTAACCTGGGTGGGTCCATATATTTT
CASSNLGGSIYF
>TRBJ1-5|TRBV7-2|NA|TRBD1
TGTGCCAGCAGCTACACCGGGACAGGAGATAGCAATCAGCCCCAGCATTTT
CASSYTGTGDSNQPQHF
>TRBJ2-3|TRBV15|NA|TRBD1
TGTGCCACCAGCATGGGACCAGGGGGCGCAGGGACAGATACGCAGTATTTT
CATSMGPGGAGTDTQYF
>TRBJ2-7|TRBV27|many|TRBD2
TGTGCCAGCAGTGGAACGGCTAGCGGGAGGCCCTACGAGCAGTACTTC
CASSGTASGRPYEQYF
>TRBJ1-2|TRBV10-3|NA|NA
TGTGCCATCAGTGGGGATGAGATCTATGGCTACACCTTC
CAISGDEIYGYTF
>TRBJ1-4|TRBV10-3|NA|NA
TGTGCCATCAGTGAGGGGGCAACAACTAATGAAAAACTGTTTTTT
CAISEGATTNEKLFF
>TRBJ2-7|TRBV7-6|NA|NA
TGTGCCAGCAGCCGCGGGGCGATTAAGGACGAGCAGTACTTC
CASSRGAIKDEQYF
>TRBJ1-1|TRBV18|NA|NA
TGTGCCAGCTCACCGGGGAGACTAGAAGCTTTCTTT
CASSPGRLEAFF
>TRBJ2-7|TRBV13|NA|TRBD2
TGTGCCAGCAGCTTGTTGGGACTAGGCCCCTACGAGCAGTACTTC
CASSLLGLGPYEQYF
>TRBJ1-1|TRBV5-1|NA|NA
TGCGCCAGCAGCTTGGATCCAGTGAGGCCTGAAGCTTTCTTT
CASSLDPVRPEAFF
>TRBJ1-1|TRBV7-9|NA|TRBD1
TGTGCCAGCAGCTTATTGGCAGGGGGGGCTGAAGCTTTCTTT
CASSLLAGGAEAFF
>TRBJ2-2|TRBV7-2|NA|TRBD2
TGTGCCAGCAGCTTTTCTAGCGGGAGGGGCGGCACCGGGGAGCTGTTTTTT
CASSFSSGRGGTGELFF
>TRBJ1-1|TRBV10-3|NA|NA
TGTGCCATCAAGAGAGAGTCTGAAGCTTTCTTT
CAIKRESEAFF
>TRBJ2-7|TRBV5-1|NA|NA
TGCGCCAGCAGCTTGGACAGGACCGCCTACGAGCAGTACTTC
CASSLDRTAYEQYF
>TRBJ2-3|TRBV5-1|NA|NA
TGCGCCAGCAGCTTGGTCGTATACACAGATACGCAGTATTTT
CASSLVVYTDTQYF
>TRBJ2-3|TRBV29-1|NA|NA
TGCAGCTACACTAAGGGTAGCACAGATACGCAGTATTTT
CSYTKGSTDTQYF
>TRBJ1-2|TRBV4-2|NA|TRBD1
TGTGCCAGCAGCCCGGGACAGGGGCGCCGCCATGGCTACACCTTC
CASSPGQGRRHGYTF
>TRBJ2-5|TRBV7-9|NA|NA
TGTGCCAGCAGCAGCAAAGAGACCCAGTACTTC
CASSSKETQYF
>TRBJ2-5|TRBV11-2|NA|NA
TGTGCCAGCAGCTTGACCGGGGCGGAGACCCAGTACTTC
CASSLTGAETQYF
>TRBJ2-7|TRBV7-8|NA|NA
TGTGCCAGCAGCTCTAGCCGGATAGGGGAGCAGTACTTC
CASSSSRIGEQYF
>TRBJ1-5|TRBV29-1|few|NA
TGCAGCGTTCAAGGTCATGGCAATCAGCCCCAGCATTTT
CSVQGHGNQPQHF
>TRBJ2-5|TRBV27|few|TRBD1
TGTGCCAGCAGTTCCCTCTCCGGACAGGGGAGAATAAAGTACTTC
CASSSLSGQGRIKYF
>TRBJ2-5|TRBV5-1|NA|TRBD1
TGCGCCAGCAGCTTGGGGGACAGGGGGCCGGAGACCCAGTACTTC
CASSLGDRGPETQYF
>TRBJ2-1|TRBV29-1|NA|NA
TGCAGCGTTGAGGGGGTTGTGAATGAGCAGTTCTTC
CSVEGVVNEQFF
>TRBJ2-5|TRBV4-2|once|NA
TGTGCCAGCAGCCAAGAAAAGGCAGGAAGGGAGACCCAGTACTTC
CASSQEKAGRETQYF
>TRBJ2-7|TRBV28|NA|TRBD2
TGTGCCAGCAGTTTAAGCGGGAGGGCCCACGAGCAGTACTTC
CASSLSGRAHEQYF
>TRBJ2-1|TRBV7-8|NA|TRBD2
TGTGCCAGCGGTGGGACTAGCGGACCCGTCTCCTACAATGAGCAGTTCTTC
CASGGTSGPVSYNEQFF
>TRBJ2-1|TRBV5-4|few|NA
TGTGCCAGCAGCTTGGTATCGGGAAACAATGAGCAGTTCTTC
CASSLVSGNNEQFF
>TRBJ2-5|TRBV5-6|NA|NA
TGTGCCAGCAGCTCATCCAGGGGAGTGCAGACCCAGTACTTC
CASSSSRGVQTQYF
>TRBJ1-1|TRBV28|few|TRBD1
TGTGCCAGCGACAGGGATCCGAACACTGAAGCTTTCTTT
CASDRDPNTEAFF
>TRBJ2-3|TRBV4-1|NA|NA
TGCGCCAGCAGCCAAACTAGGGACTTTACAGATACGCAGTATTTT
CASSQTRDFTDTQYF
>TRBJ2-1|TRBV16|once|TRBD1
TGTGCCAGCAGCCGGGGACAGGGAGGCAATGAGCAGTTCTTC
CASSRGQGGNEQFF
>TRBJ2-1|TRBV27|NA|NA
TGTGCCAGCAGTCTGTACAGGGTTGGCGAGCAGTTCTTC
CASSLYRVGEQFF
>TRBJ2-7|TRBV6-5|once|TRBD1
TGTGCCAGCAGCCGGGGACAGGGGGCCCACGAGCAGTACTTC
CASSRGQGAHEQYF
>TRBJ2-1|TRBV27|many|NA
TGTGCCAGCAAGAGGGGCCGCTCCTACAATGAGCAGTTCTTC
CASKRGRSYNEQFF
>TRBJ1-5|TRBV6-6|few|NA
TGTGCCAGCAGTTACTCAGGCAGGGTCGTTGGCAGGCCCCAGCATTTT
CASSYSGRVVGRPQHF
>TRBJ1-2|TRBV6-5|NA|NA
TGTGCCAGCAGTCCCACGCTGGGGAACTTCGGTGGCTACACCTTC
CASSPTLGNFGGYTF